This entry is about one T cell receptor beta chain. This clone has only one observation. The specificity of this receptor is unknown. No base qualities exist here, and no much larger clone lies one base off it. These data come from a study of blood T cell repertoires in COVID-19 (dated by TCRdb to about 2020). Concerning the study at large: Samples from collaborators originated in the United States, Italy and Spain and spanned both the acute and convalescent phases of COVID-19. The prospective study material was composed of cDNA or gDNA derived from T cells, B-cell-depleted T cells, or PBMCs. Deeply sampled blood TCRbeta repertoires from subjects exposed to, actively infected with, or recovered from COVID-19 were included in the dataset. The repertoires were released in a freely available public database intended as a resource for research on the immune response to SARS-CoV-2. Samples were obtained from the ongoing ImmuneRACE study (first 160 participants) and from 950 to 1,500 subjects provided by 6 global collaborators. Sample metadata almost always included a de-identified subject ID, COVID-19 status, age in years and sex. HLA class I and class II types, where available, came from metadata supplied by the sample provider rather than from assay-based typing. Paper-wide results and their limitations: Clinical and demographic metadata were provided uncurated, with the amount varying by source and participant.

The CDR1 and CDR2 encoded by the germline V gene are MDHEN and SYDVKM. The CDR3 runs 11 residues from the cysteine to the phenylalanine. Of all the DNA, just the CDR3 is kept, 33 bases in frame from base 1. The germline ends are 12 bases apart after V is trimmed by 11 bases and J by 5 bases. In Seattle, one collaborating source enrolled patients while the infection was active and tracked those patients longitudinally over the course of disease. Whole blood was collected in K2EDTA tubes by collaborating institutions according to the institutions' own protocols. Collaborator samples were shipped for TCRbeta analysis as frozen whole blood, isolated PBMCs, or DNA extracted from either sample type. TCRbeta CDR3 regions were amplified from genomic DNA using the immunoSEQ Assay, a bias-controlled multiplex PCR. Turning to the authors' computational methods: The number of nucleated cells in each sample was estimated by amplification of reference gene primers within the assay. Sequence reads were collapsed and filtered to measure the absolute abundance of every unique TCRbeta CDR3 rearrangement. For each sample, productive Simpson clonality was calculated by taking the square root of Simpson's diversity index across productive rearrangements. What TCRdb holds here is the immuneACCESS table cut down to in-frame rearrangements. Part of the clones is not present; checked against another copy, under half of the missing clones reflect an unresolved V gene, and the others are unexplained. V, J and clone size are those of that table, while D and trimming were read from the DNA. The sample yields hundreds of thousands of clones; approximately 90% were counted once. Around 0.84% of the sample comes from the top ten.

The chain uses TRBV28 and TRBJ1-2; the D segment could be TRBD1, given 5 matching bases. Sequencing was done on a sample of peripheral blood. The TCR originated in a man between 60 and 70 years old with COVID-19, enrolled during active disease. The CDR3 is CAAAGGYGYTF. The nucleotide sequence is given as TGTGCCGCAGCCGGGGGTTATGGCTACACCTTC.